A single sample gave rise to the 17 T cell receptor beta chains below, sequenced in a study of T cells in Graves' hyperthyroidism and ophthalmopathy. TCR beta CDR3 regions were amplified from RNA transcripts. First-round RT-PCR with HTBI primers amplified the TCR CDR3 region. MiXCR, applied by TCRdb to the multiplex PCR reads, yields one record per CDR3 protein. The top ten clones hold approximately 18% of a sample with some 570,000 distinct CDR3 sequences, 15% to 20% of them seen once. The source material was blood. These receptors came from a woman aged 18-35 years with Graves' ophthalmopathy.

This clonotype was seen ten or more times. The genes are TRBV18 and TRBJ2-7; D is unresolved. Trimming removed 4 bases at V and 3 bases at J, with 10 bases between. Germline assignment: CDR1 KGHSH and CDR2 LQKENI. The CDR3 spans 13 residues. The CDR3 DNA follows: TGTGCCAGCTCACAAGGGCCGCTCTACGAGCAGTACTTC. Protein product: CASSQGPLYEQYF.

This clonotype was seen ten or more times. V is TRBV5-1 and J is TRBJ2-1; possibly TRBD2 for D (6 bases). Trimming shortened V by 0 bases and J by 5 bases, and 12 bases separated the two germline ends. The CDR3 covers 15 residues. From germline, CDR1 is SGHRS and CDR2 YFSETQ. The CDR3 region has the DNA TGCGCCAGCAGCTTGGGGACACGGGGGAACAATGAGCAGTTCTTC. Translating gives CASSLGTRGNNEQFF.

The V and J genes are TRBV6-1 and TRBJ1-5, with D maybe TRBD1 (6 bases). The CDR3 has 12 residues. In germline, CDR1 is MNHNS, CDR2 SASEGT. V was shortened by 5 bases and J by 6 bases, with 8 bases between the two germline ends. The CDR3 nucleotides read TGTGCCAGCAGTACAGGGATTCAGCCCCAGCATTTT. This codes for CASSTGIQPQHF.

The CDR3 spells CASSTRLSYTDTQYF. DNA of the CDR3: TGTGCCAGTAGTACAAGACTAAGTTACACAGATACGCAGTATTTT. The V and J genes are TRBV19 and TRBJ2-3; D is possibly TRBD2 (5 bases). Germline V lookup: CDR1 LNHDA, CDR2 SQIVND (reference sequence). V gave up 4 bases and J gave up 2 bases, with 13 bases separating them. CDR3 length equals 15 residues.

The table lists this clonotype with many counts. The chain couples TRBV7-9 to TRBJ2-1; the D gene is possibly TRBD2 (6 bases). CDR1 and CDR2 from the germline V gene are SEHNR and FQNEAQ (reference sequence). The CDR3 spans 15 residues. V lost 7 bases, J lost 4 bases, and 17 bases lay in between. The CDR3 is CASMAPGLTYNEQFF. The CDR3 DNA reads as TGTGCCAGCATGGCTCCCGGACTAACGTACAATGAGCAGTTCTTC.

This clonotype was counted only a few times. The rearrangement links TRBV28 to TRBJ2-4; 8 bases agree with TRBD1. The V gene's germline CDR1 is MDHEN and CDR2 SYDVKM. CDR3 length: 11 residues. V shed 5 bases, J shed 15 bases, and the junction held 6 bases outside the gene matches. The CDR3 region has the DNA TGTGCCAGCAGTATCAGACAGGGGATGTACTTC. Translated: CASSIRQGMYF.

This clonotype came up many times. This chain connects TRBV30 to TRBJ1-2; possible D gene TRBD1, 6 bases. V dropped 4 bases and J dropped 7 bases, with 10 bases sitting between them. Per the germline V gene, CDR1 is GTSNPN and CDR2 is SVGIG (reference sequence). This CDR3 spans 11 amino acids. CDR3 sequence (DNA): TGTGCCTGGATGGAAGGGGGTGGCTACACCTTC. Residues: CAWMEGGGYTF.

This clonotype was observed at least ten times. CDR3 sequence: CASSPSLGANTEAFF. For the CDR3, the DNA is TGTGCCAGCTCACCCTCCTTGGGAGCGAACACTGAAGCTTTCTTT. The chain joins TRBV18 to TRBJ1-1; the D is unclear. V lost 3 bases and J 1 base, leaving 12 bases between the germline ends. This CDR3 is 15 amino acids long. Per germline, CDR1 KGHSH and CDR2 LQKENI. Using reference TRBV18 and TRBJ1-1 for the parts outside the CDR3, the full variable domain is NAGVMQNPRHLVRRRGQEARLRCSPMKGHSHVYWYRQLPEEGLKFMVYLQKENIIDESGMPKERFSAEFPKEGPSILRIQQVVRGDSAAYFCASSPSLGANTEAFFGQGTRLTVV.

The rearrangement uses TRBV20-1 and TRBJ1-6; D is ambiguous. Deletions cut 3 bases from V and 4 bases from J, with 10 bases between. This CDR3 has 14 residues. CDR1 is DFQATT, CDR2 SNEGSKA, per germline (reference sequence). CDR3 sequence: CSASGSQYNSPLHF. The CDR3 DNA reads TGCAGTGCTAGCGGCAGCCAATATAATTCACCCCTCCACTTT.

This clonotype showed up many times. The chain recombines TRBV3-1 with TRBJ1-2, with unresolved D. This CDR3 spans 13 amino acids. Trimming shortened V by 0 bases and J by 7 bases, and 9 bases separated the two germline ends. Germline V gene sequence: CDR1 LGHDT, CDR2 YNNKEL (reference sequence). CDR3 residues: CASSQEGLGGYTF. DNA for the CDR3: TGTGCCAGCAGCCAAGAAGGGCTTGGTGGCTACACCTTC. The full variable domain, completed using reference TRBV3-1 and TRBJ1-2, is DTAVSQTPKYLVTQMGNDKSIKCEQNLGHDTMYWYKQDSKKFLKIMFSYNNKELIINETVPNRFSPKSPDKAHLNLHINSLELGDSAVYFCASSQEGLGGYTFGSGTRLTVV.

This clonotype was detected ten times or more. This rearrangement joins TRBV6-1 to TRBJ1-2; D might be TRBD1 (6 bases). The CDR3 consists of 16 residues. Germline-derived CDR1 and CDR2 are MNHNS and SASEGT. V was cut by 0 bases and J by 6 bases, with 17 bases left in between. The CDR3 sequence: CASSEAGNRVVDGYTF. The CDR3 DNA sequence: TGTGCCAGCAGTGAAGCTGGTAACAGGGTTGTGGATGGCTACACCTTC.

A few counts support this clonotype. V is TRBV5-4 and J is TRBJ2-5, with 12 positions matching TRBD1. This CDR3 region has 16 residues. Unmatched junction bases numbered 7, after V lost 3 bases and J lost 4 bases. Germline CDR1 SGHNT, CDR2 YYREEE (reference sequence). CDR3 sequence reads: CASSSTPGQGAETQYF. CDR3 nucleotides: TGTGCCAGCAGCTCGACTCCGGGACAGGGGGCAGAGACCCAGTACTTC.

This chain joins TRBV10-3 and TRBJ1-2; the D is unclear. V was trimmed by 3 bases and J by 5 bases, leaving 7 bases between them. The CDR3 spans 12 residues. Germline V CDR1 and CDR2: ENHRY, SYGVKD. The CDR3 DNA reads as TGTGCCATCAGTGAAGAACGGTATGGCTACACCTTC. This sequence encodes CAISEERYGYTF.

The chain carries TRBV29-1 and TRBJ1-1; D is perhaps TRBD1 (5 bases). V shed 7 bases and J shed 1 base, with 13 bases lying between them. The CDR3 is made up of 13 amino acids. Germline V gene lookup returns CDR1 SQVTM and CDR2 ANQGSEA. CDR3 sequence reads: CSANGGPNTEAFF. The CDR3, as DNA: TGCAGCGCCAATGGGGGTCCGAACACTGAAGCTTTCTTT.

This clonotype was counted a few times. This rearrangement joins TRBV29-1 to TRBJ1-2; possible D gene TRBD1, 6 bases. Germline loops: CDR1 SQVTM, CDR2 ANQGSEA. V was shortened by 4 bases and J by 5 bases, with 11 bases between the two germline ends. The CDR3 runs 12 residues. The DNA for the CDR3 is TGCAGCGTTGCGCGGGGGGCGTATGGCTACACCTTC. This sequence encodes CSVARGAYGYTF.

This clonotype was recorded many times. The chain has TRBV3-1 and TRBJ2-7; TRBD1 matches 8 bases. Trimming removed 1 base from V and 2 bases from J; junction bases left unmatched: 1. The CDR3 extends over 14 amino acids. Germline lookup yields CDR1 LGHDT and CDR2 YNNKEL (reference sequence). This chain's CDR3 is CASSQGTGPYEQYF. The CDR3 nucleotides read TGTGCCAGCAGCCAAGGGACAGGGCCCTACGAGCAGTACTTC.

This clonotype was detected only a few times. The V and J genes are TRBV5-1 and TRBJ2-5; TRBD2 matches 11 bases. Germline lookup yields CDR1 SGHRS and CDR2 YFSETQ. The CDR3 is 16 amino acids. V was pared by 0 bases and J by 5 bases, with 6 bases of the junction left unmatched. The CDR3, as DNA: TGCGCCAGCAGCTTGGATACTAGCGGGAGTGACGAGACCCAGTACTTC. It yields the protein CASSLDTSGSDETQYF. Full variable domain (missing parts from reference TRBV5-1 and TRBJ2-5): KAGVTQTPRYLIKTRGQQVTLSCSPISGHRSVSWYQQTPGQGLQFLFEYFSETQRNKGNFPGRFSGRQFSNSRSEMNVSTLELGDSALYLCASSLDTSGSDETQYFGPGTRLLVL.